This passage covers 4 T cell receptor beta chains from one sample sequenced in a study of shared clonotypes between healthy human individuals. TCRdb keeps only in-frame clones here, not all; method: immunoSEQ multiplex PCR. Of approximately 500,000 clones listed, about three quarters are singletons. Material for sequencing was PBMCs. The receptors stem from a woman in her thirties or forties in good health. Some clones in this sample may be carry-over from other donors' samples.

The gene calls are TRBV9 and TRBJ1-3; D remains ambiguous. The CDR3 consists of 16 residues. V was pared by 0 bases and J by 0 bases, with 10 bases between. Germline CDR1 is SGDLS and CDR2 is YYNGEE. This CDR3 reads CASSVEVARSGNTIYF. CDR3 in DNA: TGTGCCAGCAGCGTAGAAGTGGCCCGCTCTGGAAACACCATATATTTT.

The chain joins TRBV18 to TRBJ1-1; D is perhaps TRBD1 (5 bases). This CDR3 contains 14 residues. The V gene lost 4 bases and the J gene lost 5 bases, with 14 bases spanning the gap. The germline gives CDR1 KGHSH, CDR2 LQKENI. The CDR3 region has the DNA TGTGCCAGCTCACGGAACCGGGACGGGACTGAAGCTTTCTTT. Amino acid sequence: CASSRNRDGTEAFF.

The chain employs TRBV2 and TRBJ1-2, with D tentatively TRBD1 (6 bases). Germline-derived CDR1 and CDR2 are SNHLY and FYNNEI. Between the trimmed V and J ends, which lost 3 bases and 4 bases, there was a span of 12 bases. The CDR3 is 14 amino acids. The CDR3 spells CASSEIKGGYGYTF. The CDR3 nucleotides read TGTGCCAGCAGTGAGATTAAGGGGGGCTATGGCTACACCTTC.

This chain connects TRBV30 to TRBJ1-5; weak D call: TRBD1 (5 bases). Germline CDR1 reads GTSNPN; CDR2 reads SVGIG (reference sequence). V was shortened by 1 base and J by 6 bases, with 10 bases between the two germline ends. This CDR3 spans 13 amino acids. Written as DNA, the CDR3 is TGTGCCTGGAGTGAAGATAGGGGTCAGCCCCAGCATTTT. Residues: CAWSEDRGQPQHF. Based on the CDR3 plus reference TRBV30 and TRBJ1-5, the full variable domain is SQTIHQWPATLVQPVGSPLSLECTVEGTSNPNLYWYRQAAGRGLQLLFYSVGIGQISSEVPQNLSASRPQDRQFILSSKKLLLSDSGFYLCAWSEDRGQPQHFGDGTRLSIL.